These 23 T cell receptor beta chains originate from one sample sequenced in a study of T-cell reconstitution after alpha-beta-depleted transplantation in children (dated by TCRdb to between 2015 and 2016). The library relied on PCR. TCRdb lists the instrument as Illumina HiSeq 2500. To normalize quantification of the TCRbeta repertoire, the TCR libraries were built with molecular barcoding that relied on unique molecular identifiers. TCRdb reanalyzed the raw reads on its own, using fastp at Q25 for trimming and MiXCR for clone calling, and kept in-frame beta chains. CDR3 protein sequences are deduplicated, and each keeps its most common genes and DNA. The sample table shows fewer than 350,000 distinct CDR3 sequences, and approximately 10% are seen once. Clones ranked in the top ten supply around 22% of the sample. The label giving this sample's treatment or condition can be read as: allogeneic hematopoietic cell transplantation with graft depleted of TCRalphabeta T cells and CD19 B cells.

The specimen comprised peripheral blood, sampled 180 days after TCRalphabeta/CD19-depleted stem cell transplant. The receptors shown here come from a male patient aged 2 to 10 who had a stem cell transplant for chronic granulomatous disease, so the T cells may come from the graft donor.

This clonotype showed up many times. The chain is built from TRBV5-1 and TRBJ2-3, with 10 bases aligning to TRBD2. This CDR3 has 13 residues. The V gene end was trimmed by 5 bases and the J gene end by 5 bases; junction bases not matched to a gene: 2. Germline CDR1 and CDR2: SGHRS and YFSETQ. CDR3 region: CASRLAGIDTQYF. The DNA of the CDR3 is TGCGCCAGCAGACTAGCGGGAATAGATACGCAGTATTTT.

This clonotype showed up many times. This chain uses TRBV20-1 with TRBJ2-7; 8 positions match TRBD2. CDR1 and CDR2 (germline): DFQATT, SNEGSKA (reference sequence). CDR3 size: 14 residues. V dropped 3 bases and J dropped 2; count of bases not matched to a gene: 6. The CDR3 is CSASLASGPYEQYF. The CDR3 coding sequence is TGCAGTGCTAGCTTGGCTAGCGGGCCCTACGAGCAGTACTTC.

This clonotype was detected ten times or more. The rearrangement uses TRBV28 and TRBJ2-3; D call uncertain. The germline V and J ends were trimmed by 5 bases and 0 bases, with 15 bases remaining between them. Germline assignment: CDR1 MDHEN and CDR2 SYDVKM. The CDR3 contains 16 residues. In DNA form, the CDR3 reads TGTGCCAGCAGTCCCTCAGCCGATACTAGCACAGATACGCAGTATTTT. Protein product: CASSPSADTSTDTQYF.

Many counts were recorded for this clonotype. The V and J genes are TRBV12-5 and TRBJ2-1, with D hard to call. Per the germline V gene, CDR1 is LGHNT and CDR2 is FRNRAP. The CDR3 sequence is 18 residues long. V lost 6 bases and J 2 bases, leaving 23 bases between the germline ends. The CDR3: CASGPMRVGRRTYNEQFF. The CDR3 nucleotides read TGTGCTAGTGGCCCCATGCGTGTGGGCAGGCGAACCTACAATGAGCAGTTCTTC.

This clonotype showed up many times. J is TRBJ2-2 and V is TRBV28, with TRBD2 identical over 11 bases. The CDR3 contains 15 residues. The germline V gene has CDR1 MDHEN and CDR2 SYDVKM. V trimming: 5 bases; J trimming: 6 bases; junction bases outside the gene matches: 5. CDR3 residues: CASSELAGVSGELFF. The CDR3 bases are TGTGCCAGCAGTGAACTAGCGGGAGTATCCGGGGAGCTGTTTTTT.

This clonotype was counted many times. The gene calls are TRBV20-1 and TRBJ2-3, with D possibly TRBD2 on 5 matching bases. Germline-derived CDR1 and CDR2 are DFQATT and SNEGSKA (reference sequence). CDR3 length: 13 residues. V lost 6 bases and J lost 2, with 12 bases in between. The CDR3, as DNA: TGCAGTGCCCAGACTACCCTCACAGATACGCAGTATTTT. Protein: CSAQTTLTDTQYF.

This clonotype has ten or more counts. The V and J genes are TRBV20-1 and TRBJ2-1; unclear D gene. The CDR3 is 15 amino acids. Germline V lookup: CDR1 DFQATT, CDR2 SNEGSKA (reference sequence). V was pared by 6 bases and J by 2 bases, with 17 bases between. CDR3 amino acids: CSAHSALGTYNEQFF. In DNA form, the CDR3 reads TGCAGTGCCCACTCGGCCCTTGGCACCTACAATGAGCAGTTCTTC.

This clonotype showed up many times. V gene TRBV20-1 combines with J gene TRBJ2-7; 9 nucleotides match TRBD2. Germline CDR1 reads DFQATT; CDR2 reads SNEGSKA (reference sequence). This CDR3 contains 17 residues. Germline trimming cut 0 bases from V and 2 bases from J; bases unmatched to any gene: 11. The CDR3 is CSARDILWTSDPYEQYF. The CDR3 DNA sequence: TGCAGTGCTAGAGATATTTTGTGGACTAGCGATCCCTACGAGCAGTACTTC.

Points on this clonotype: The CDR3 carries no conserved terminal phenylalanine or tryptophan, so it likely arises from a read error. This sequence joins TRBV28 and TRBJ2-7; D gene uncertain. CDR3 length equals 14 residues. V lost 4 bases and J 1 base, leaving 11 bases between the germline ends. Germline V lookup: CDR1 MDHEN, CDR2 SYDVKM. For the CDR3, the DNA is TGTGCCAGCAGTTACCCTTTAAGGTCCTACGAGCAGTACTTA. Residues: CASSYPLRSYEQYL.

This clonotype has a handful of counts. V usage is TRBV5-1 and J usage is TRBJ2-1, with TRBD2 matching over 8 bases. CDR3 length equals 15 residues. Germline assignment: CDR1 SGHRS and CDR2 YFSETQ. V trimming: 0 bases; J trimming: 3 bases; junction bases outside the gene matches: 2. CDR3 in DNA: TGCGCCAGCAGCTTGGGTCGGGGGGGCTACAATGAGCAGTTCTTC. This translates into CASSLGRGGYNEQFF.

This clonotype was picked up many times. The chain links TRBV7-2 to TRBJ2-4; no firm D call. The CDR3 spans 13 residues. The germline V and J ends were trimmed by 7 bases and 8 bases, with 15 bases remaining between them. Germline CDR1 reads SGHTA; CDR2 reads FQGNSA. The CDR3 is CASTPLARDIQYF. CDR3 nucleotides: TGTGCCAGCACCCCCTTAGCACGGGACATTCAGTACTTC.

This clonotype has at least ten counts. DNA of the CDR3: TGTGCCAGCAGCCGACTAGCGGGTTTTGACAATGAGCAGTTCTTC. The encoded protein is CASSRLAGFDNEQFF. The genes are TRBV7-6 and TRBJ2-1; 10 nucleotides align to TRBD2. From germline, CDR1 is SGHVS and CDR2 FNYEAQ. This CDR3 has 15 residues. V was pared by 5 bases and J by 5 bases, with 6 bases of the junction left unmatched. Based on the CDR3 plus reference TRBV7-6 and TRBJ2-1, the full variable domain is GAGVSQSPRYKVTKRGQDVALRCDPISGHVSLYWYRQALGQGPEFLTYFNYEAQQDKSGLPNDRFSAERPEGSISTLTIQRTEQRDSAMYRCASSRLAGFDNEQFFGPGTRLTVL.

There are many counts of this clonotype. Here the CDR3 DNA reads TGTGCCAGCACCCCGACCACGGAACCCTACAATGAGCAGTTCTTC. It codes for CASTPTTEPYNEQFF. This rearrangement joins TRBV7-6 to TRBJ2-1; unclear D gene. The germline V gene encodes CDR1 SGHVS and CDR2 FNYEAQ. The germline V and J ends were trimmed by 7 bases and 2 bases, with 15 bases remaining between them. The CDR3 loop spans 15 amino acids.

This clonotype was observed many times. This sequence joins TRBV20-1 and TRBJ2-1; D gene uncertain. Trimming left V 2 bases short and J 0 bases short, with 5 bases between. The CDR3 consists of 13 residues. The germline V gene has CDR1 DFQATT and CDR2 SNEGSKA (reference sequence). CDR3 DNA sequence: TGCAGTGCTAGATTAAGCTCCTACAATGAGCAGTTCTTC. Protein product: CSARLSSYNEQFF.

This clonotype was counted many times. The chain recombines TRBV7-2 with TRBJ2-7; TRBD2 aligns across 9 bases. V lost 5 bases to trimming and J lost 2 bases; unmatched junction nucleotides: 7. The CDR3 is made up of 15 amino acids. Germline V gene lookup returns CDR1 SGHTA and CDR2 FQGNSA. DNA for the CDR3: TGTGCCAGCAGCCATTTCGAGCGGGGGGCCTACGAGCAGTACTTC. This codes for CASSHFERGAYEQYF.

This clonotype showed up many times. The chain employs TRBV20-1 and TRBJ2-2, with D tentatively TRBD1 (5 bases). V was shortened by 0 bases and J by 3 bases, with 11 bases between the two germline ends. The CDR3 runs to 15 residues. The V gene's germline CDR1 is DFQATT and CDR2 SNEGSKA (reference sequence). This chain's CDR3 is CSARDLQAYTGELFF. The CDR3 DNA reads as TGCAGTGCTAGAGATTTACAGGCGTACACCGGGGAGCTGTTTTTT.

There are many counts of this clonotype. The CDR3: CASGRLLPGWNEQFF. The CDR3 bases are TGTGCCAGCGGTCGCCTTCTTCCTGGTTGGAATGAGCAGTTCTTC. V and J are TRBV6-1 and TRBJ2-1; D not certain. This CDR3 contains 15 residues. CDR1 and CDR2 (germline): MNHNS, SASEGT. V lost 8 bases to trimming and J lost 7 bases, with 21 bases between them.

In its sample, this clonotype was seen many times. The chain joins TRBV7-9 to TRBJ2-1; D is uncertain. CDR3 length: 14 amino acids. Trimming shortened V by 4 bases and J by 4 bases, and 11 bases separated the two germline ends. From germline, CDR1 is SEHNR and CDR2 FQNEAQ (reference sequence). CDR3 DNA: TGTGCCAGCAGCTCCCCCCCAGAATACAATGAGCAGTTCTTC. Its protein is CASSSPPEYNEQFF.

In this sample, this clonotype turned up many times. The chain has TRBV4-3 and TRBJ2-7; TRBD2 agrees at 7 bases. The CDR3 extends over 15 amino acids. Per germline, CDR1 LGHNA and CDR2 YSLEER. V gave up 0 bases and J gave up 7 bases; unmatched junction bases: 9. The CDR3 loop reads CASSQETWGRAEQYF. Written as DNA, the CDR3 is TGCGCCAGCAGCCAAGAAACCTGGGGGAGGGCGGAGCAGTACTTC.

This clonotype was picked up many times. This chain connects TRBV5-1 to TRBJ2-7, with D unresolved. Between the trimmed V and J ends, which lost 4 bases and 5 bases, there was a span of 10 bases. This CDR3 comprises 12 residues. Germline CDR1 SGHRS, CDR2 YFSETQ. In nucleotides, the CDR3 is TGCGCCAGCAGCGCGAGAATCAACGAGCAGTACTTC. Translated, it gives CASSARINEQYF.

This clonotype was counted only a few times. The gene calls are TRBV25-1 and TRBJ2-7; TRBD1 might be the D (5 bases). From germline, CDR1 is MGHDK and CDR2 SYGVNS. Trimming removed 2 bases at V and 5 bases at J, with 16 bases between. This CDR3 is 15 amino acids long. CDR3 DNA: TGTGCCAGCAGTGAAATGGGGCAGAAGAAGGACGAGCAGTACTTC. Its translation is CASSEMGQKKDEQYF.

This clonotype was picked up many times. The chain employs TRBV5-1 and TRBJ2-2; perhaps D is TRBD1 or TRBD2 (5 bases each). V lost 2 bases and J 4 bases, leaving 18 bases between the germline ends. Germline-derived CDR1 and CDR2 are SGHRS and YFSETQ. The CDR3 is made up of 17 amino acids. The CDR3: CASSFPPPGTVTGELFF. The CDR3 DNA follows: TGCGCCAGCAGCTTTCCACCCCCAGGGACGGTCACCGGGGAGCTGTTTTTT.

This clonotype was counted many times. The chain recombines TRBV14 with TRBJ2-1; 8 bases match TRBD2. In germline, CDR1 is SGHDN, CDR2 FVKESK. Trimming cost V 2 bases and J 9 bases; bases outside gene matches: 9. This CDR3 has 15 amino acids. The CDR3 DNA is TGTGCCAGCAGCCAAAGGGGGACTAGTGGCACTGAGCAGTTCTTC. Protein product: CASSQRGTSGTEQFF.